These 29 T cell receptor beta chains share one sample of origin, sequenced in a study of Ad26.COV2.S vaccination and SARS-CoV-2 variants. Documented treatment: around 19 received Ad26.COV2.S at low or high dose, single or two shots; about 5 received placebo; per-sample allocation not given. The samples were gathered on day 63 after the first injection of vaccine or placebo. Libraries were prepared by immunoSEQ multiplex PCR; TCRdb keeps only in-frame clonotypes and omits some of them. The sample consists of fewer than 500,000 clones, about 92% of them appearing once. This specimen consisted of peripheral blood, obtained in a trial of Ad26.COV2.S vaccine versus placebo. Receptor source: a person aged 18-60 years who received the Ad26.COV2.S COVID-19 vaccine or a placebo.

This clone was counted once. The CDR3 loop is CASSLAGSSYNEQFF. CDR3 coding DNA: TGTGCCAGCAGCTTAGCGGGGAGCTCCTACAATGAGCAGTTCTTC. The chain has TRBV7-2 and TRBJ2-1, with D tentatively TRBD2 (5 bases). The CDR3 loop spans 15 amino acids. The germline V gene has CDR1 SGHTA and CDR2 FQGNSA. Trimming shortened V by 0 bases and J by 0 bases, and 6 bases separated the two germline ends.

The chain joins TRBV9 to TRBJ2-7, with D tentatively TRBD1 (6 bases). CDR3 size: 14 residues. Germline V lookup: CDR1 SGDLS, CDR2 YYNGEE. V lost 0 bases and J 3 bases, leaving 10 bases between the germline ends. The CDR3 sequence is CASSVGDNGYEQYF. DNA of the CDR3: TGTGCCAGCAGCGTAGGGGACAACGGCTACGAGCAGTACTTC.

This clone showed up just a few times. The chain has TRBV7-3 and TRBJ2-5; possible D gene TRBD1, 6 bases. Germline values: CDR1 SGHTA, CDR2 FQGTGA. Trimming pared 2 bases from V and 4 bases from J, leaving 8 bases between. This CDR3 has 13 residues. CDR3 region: CASSLGQRETQYF. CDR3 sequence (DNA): TGTGCCAGCAGCTTAGGACAGAGAGAGACCCAGTACTTC.

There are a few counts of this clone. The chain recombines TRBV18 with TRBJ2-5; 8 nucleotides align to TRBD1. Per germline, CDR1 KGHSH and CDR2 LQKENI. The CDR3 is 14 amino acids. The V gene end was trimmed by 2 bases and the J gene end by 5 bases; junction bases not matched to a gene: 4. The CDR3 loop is CASSPGQGWETQYF. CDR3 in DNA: TGTGCCAGCTCACCAGGACAGGGCTGGGAGACCCAGTACTTC.

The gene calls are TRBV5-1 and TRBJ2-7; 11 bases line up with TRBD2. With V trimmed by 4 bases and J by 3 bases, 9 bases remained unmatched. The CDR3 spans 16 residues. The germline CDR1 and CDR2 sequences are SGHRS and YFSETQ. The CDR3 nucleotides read TGCGCCAGCAGCCTAAACTCCGGGACTAGCGGCTACGAGCAGTACTTC. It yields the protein CASSLNSGTSGYEQYF. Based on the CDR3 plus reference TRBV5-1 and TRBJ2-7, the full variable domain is KAGVTQTPRYLIKTRGQQVTLSCSPISGHRSVSWYQQTPGQGLQFLFEYFSETQRNKGNFPGRFSGRQFSNSRSEMNVSTLELGDSALYLCASSLNSGTSGYEQYFGPGTRLTVT.

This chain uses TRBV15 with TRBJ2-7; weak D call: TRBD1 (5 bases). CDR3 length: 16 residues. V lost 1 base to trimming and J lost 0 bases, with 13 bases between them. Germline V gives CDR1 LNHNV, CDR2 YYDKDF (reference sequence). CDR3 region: CATSRGRGPDSYEQYF. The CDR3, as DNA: TGTGCCACCAGCAGAGGTAGGGGTCCTGACTCCTACGAGCAGTACTTC.

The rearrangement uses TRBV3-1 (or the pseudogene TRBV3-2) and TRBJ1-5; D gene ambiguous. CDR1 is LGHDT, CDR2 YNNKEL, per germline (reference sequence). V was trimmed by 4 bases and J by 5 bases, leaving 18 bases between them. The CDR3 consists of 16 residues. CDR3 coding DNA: TGTGCCAGCAGCCCCCCCGGCCGGTGGATCTATCAGCCCCAGCATTTT. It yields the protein CASSPPGRWIYQPQHF.

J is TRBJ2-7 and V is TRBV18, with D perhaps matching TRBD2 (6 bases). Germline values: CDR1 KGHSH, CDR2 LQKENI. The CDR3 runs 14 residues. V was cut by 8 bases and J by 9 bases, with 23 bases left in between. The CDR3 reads CASELTRDSTAQYF. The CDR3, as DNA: TGTGCCAGCGAATTAACCCGGGACTCTACCGCGCAGTACTTC.

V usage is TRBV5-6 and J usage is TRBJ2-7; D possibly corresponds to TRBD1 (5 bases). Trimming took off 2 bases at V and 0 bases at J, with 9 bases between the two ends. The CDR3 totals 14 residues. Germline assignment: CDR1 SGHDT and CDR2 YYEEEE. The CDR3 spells CASSFIRVSYEQYF. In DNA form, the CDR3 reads TGTGCCAGCAGCTTCATCAGGGTCTCCTACGAGCAGTACTTC.

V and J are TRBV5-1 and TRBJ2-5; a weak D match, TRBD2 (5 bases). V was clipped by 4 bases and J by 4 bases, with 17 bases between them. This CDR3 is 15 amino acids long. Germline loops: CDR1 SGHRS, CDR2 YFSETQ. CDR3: CASSKGSLAGETQYF. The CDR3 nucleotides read TGCGCCAGCAGCAAAGGAAGCCTAGCTGGAGAGACCCAGTACTTC.

CDR3 sequence (DNA): TGCAGTGCGCAAGCGGAAGATACGCAGTATTTT. Amino acids: CSAQAEDTQYF. The chain carries TRBV20-1 and TRBJ2-3, with D perhaps TRBD2 (5 bases). Trimming took off 6 bases at V and 5 bases at J, with 9 bases between the two ends. CDR3 size: 11 residues. Germline CDR1 and CDR2: DFQATT and SNEGSKA (reference sequence).

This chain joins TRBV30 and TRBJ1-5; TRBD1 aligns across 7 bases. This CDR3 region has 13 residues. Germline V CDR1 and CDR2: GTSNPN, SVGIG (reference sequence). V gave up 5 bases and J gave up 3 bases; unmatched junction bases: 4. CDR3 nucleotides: TGTGCCTGGGCGACAGGGATCAATCAGCCCCAGCATTTT. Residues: CAWATGINQPQHF.

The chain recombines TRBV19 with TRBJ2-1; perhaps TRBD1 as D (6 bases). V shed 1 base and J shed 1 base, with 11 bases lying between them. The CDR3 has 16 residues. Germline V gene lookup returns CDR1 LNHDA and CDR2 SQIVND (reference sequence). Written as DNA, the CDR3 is TGTGCCAGTAGTATAGCGGCCAGGGGATCCTACAATGAGCAGTTCTTC. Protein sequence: CASSIAARGSYNEQFF. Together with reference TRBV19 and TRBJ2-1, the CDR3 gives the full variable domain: DGGITQSPKYLFRKEGQNVTLSCEQNLNHDAMYWYRQDPGQGLRLIYYSQIVNDFQKGDIAEGYSVSREKKESFPLTVTSAQKNPTAFYLCASSIAARGSYNEQFFGPGTRLTVL.

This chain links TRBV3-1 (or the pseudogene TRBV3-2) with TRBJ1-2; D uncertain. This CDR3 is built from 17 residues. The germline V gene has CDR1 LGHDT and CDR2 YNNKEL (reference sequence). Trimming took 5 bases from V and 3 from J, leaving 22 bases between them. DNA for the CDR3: TGTGCCAGCAGCTTGAGGTATCCAACCAAGGGTTACTATGGCTACACCTTC. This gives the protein CASSLRYPTKGYYGYTF.

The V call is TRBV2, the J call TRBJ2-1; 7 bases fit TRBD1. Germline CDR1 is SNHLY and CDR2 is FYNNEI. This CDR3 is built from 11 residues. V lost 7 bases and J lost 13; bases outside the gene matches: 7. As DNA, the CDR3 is TGTGCCAGCACTAGACAGGGTTTTCAGTTCTTC. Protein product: CASTRQGFQFF.

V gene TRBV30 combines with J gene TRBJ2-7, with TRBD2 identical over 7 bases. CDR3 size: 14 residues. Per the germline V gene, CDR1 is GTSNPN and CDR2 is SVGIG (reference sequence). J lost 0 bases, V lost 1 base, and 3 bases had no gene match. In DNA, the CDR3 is TGTGCCTGGAGTGGCGGGAGTGGCTCCTACGAGCAGTACTTC. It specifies CAWSGGSGSYEQYF. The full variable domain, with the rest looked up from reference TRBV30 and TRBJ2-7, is SQTIHQWPATLVQPVGSPLSLECTVEGTSNPNLYWYRQAAGRGLQLLFYSVGIGQISSEVPQNLSASRPQDRQFILSSKKLLLSDSGFYLCAWSGGSGSYEQYFGPGTRLTVT.

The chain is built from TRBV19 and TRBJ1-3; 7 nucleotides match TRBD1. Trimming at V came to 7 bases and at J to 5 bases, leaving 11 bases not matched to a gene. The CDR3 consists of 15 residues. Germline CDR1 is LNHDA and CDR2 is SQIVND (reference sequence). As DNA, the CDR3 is TGTGCCAGTACCGCGACAGGGAATTCGAGAAACACCATATATTTT. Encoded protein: CASTATGNSRNTIYF.

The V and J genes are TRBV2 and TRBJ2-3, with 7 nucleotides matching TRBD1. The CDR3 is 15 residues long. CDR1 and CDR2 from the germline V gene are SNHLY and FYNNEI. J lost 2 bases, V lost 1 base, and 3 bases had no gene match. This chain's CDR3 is CASSEVQGITDTQYF. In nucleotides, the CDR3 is TGTGCCAGCAGTGAAGTACAGGGGATCACAGATACGCAGTATTTT.

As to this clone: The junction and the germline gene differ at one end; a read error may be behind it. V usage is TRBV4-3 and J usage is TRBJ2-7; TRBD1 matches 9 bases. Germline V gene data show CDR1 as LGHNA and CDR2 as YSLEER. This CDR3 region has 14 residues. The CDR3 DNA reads TGCACCAGCAGCTCGGGACAGGGAGCTTACGAGCAGTACTTC. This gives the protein CTSSSGQGAYEQYF.

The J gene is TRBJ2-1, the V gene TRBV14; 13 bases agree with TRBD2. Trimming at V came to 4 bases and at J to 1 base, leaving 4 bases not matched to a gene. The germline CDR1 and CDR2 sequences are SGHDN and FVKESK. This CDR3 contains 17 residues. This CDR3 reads CASSPTSGRLSYNEQFF. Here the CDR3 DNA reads TGTGCCAGCAGCCCGACTAGCGGGAGGCTATCCTACAATGAGCAGTTCTTC.

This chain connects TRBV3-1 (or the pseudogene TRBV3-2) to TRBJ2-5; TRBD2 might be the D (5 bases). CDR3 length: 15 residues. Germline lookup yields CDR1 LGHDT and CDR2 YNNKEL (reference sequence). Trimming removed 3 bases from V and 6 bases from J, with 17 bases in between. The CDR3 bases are TGTGCCAGCAGCCATTCAACTAGTGGTGCAAAGACCCAGTACTTC. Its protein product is CASSHSTSGAKTQYF.

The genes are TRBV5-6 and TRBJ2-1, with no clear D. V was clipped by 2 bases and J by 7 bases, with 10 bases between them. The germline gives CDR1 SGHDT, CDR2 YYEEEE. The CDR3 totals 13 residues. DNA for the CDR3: TGTGCCAGCAGCTTCCTCCTTAGGAATGAGCAGTTCTTC. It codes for CASSFLLRNEQFF.

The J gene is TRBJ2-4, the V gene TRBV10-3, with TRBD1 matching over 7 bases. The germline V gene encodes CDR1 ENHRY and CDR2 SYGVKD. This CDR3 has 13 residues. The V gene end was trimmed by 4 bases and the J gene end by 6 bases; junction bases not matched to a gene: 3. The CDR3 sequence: CAISVSGGNIQYF. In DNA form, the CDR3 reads TGTGCCATCAGTGTATCAGGGGGAAACATTCAGTACTTC.

The CDR3 region has the DNA TGTGCCATCAGTGAGTCAAGGACTAGCGGTATAAATGAGCAGTTCTTC. Translated: CAISESRTSGINEQFF. The chain links TRBV10-3 to TRBJ2-1, with 10 bases fitting TRBD2. V lost 0 bases to trimming and J lost 7 bases; unmatched junction nucleotides: 6. The germline gives CDR1 ENHRY, CDR2 SYGVKD. The CDR3 is made up of 16 amino acids.

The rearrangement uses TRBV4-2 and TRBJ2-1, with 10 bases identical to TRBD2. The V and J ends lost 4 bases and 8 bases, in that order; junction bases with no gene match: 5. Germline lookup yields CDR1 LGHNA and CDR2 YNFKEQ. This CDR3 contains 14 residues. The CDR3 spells CASSPSSGSYEQFF. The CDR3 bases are TGTGCCAGCAGCCCCTCTAGCGGGAGTTATGAGCAGTTCTTC.

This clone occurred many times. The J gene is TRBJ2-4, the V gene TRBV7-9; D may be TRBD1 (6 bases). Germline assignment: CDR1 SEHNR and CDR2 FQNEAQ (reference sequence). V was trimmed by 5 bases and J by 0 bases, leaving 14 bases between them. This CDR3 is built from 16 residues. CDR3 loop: CASSPPGQLAKNIQYF. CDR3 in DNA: TGTGCCAGCAGCCCCCCCGGACAGCTAGCCAAAAACATTCAGTACTTC.

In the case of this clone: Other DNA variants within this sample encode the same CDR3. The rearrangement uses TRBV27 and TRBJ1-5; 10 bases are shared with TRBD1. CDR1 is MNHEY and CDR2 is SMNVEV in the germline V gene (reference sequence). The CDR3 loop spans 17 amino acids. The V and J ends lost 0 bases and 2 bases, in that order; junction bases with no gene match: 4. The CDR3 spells CASSLSGDRGGNQPQHF. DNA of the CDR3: TGTGCCAGCAGTTTATCTGGGGACAGGGGTGGCAATCAGCCCCAGCATTTT.

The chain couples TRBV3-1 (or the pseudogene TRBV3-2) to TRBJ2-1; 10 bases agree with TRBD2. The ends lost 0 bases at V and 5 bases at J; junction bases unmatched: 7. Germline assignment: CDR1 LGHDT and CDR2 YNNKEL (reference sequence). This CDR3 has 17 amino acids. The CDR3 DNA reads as TGTGCCAGCAGCCAAGATCTAACTAGCGGGAAAAACAATGAGCAGTTCTTC. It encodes CASSQDLTSGKNNEQFF.

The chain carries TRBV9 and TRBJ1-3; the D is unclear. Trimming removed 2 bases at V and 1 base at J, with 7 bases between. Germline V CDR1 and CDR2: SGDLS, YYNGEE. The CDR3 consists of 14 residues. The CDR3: CASSVVDSGNTIYF. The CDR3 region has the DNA TGTGCCAGCAGCGTCGTGGATTCTGGAAACACCATATATTTT.